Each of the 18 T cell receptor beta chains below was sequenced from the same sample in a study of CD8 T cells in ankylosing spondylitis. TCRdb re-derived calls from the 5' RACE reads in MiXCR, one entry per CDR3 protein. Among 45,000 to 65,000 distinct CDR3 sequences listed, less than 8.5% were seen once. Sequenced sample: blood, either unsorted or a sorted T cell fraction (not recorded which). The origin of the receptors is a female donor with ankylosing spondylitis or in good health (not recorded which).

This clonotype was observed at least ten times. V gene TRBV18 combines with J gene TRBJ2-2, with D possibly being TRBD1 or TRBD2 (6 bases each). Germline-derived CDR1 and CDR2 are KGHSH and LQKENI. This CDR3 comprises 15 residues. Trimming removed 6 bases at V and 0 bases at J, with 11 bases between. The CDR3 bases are TGTGCCAGCTCTCAGGGGACTTCGAACACCGGGGAGCTGTTTTTT. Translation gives CASSQGTSNTGELFF. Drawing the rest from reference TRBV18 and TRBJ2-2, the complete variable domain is NAGVMQNPRHLVRRRGQEARLRCSPMKGHSHVYWYRQLPEEGLKFMVYLQKENIIDESGMPKERFSAEFPKEGPSILRIQQVVRGDSAAYFCASSQGTSNTGELFFGEGSRLTVL.

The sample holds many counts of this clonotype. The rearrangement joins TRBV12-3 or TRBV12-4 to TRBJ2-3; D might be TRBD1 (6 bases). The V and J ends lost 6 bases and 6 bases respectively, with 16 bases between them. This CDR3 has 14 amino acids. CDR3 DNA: TGTGCCAGCAGCTACGGACAGACTATGGATACGCAGTATTTT. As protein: CASSYGQTMDTQYF.

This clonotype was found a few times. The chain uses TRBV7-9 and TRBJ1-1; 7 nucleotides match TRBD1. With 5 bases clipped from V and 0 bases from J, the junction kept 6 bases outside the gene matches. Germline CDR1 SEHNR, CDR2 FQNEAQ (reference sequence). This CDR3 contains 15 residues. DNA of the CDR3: TGTGCCAGCAGCCCCTCCACAGGGGTGAACACTGAAGCTTTCTTT. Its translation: CASSPSTGVNTEAFF.

DNA for the CDR3: TGTGCCATCAGTGAGGACAGGGATCAGCCCCAGCATTTT. Amino acids: CAISEDRDQPQHF. The V gene is TRBV10-3, the J gene TRBJ1-5, with 7 positions matching TRBD1. Germline V lookup: CDR1 ENHRY, CDR2 SYGVKD. This CDR3 is built from 13 residues. The V and J ends lost 2 bases and 5 bases, in that order; junction bases with no gene match: 0.

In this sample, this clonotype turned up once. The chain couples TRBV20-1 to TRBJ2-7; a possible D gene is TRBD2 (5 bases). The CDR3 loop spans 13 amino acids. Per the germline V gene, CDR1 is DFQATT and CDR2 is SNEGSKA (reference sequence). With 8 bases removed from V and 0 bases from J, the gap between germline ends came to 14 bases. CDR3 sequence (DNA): TGCAGTCCTGCAGGACTCAGCTCCTACGAGCAGTACTTC. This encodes CSPAGLSSYEQYF.

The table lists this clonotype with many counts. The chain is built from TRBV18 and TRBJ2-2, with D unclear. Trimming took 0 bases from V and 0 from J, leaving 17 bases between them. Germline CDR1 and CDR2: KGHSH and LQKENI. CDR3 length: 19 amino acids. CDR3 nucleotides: TGTGCCAGCTCACCACCCCATGTTTGGGCGGCAGCGAACACCGGGGAGCTGTTTTTT. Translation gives CASSPPHVWAAANTGELFF.

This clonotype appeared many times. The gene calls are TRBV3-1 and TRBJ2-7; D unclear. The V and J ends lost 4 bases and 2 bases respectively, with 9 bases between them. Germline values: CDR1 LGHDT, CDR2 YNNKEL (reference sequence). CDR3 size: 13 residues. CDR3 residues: CASSPESPYEQYF. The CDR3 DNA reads TGTGCCAGCAGCCCCGAGAGCCCCTACGAGCAGTACTTC.

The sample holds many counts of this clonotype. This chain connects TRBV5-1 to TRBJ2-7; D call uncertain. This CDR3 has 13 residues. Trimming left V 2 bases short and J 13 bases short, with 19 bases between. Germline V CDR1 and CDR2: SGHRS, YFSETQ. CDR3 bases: TGCGCCAGCAGCTTTGGGCTGGCGTTATTACGATACGTC. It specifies CASSFGLALLRYV.

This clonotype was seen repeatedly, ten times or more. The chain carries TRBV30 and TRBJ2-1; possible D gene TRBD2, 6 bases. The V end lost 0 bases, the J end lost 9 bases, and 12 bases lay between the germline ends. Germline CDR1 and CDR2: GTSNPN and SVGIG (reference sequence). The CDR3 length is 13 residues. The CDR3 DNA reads TGTGCCTGGAGTGTCGGAGGGGTAATTGAGCAGTTCTTC. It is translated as CAWSVGGVIEQFF.

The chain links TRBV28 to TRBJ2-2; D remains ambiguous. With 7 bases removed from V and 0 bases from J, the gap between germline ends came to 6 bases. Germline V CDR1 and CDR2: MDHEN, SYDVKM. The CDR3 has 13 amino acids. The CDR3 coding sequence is TGTGCCAGCACCCATACGAACACCGGGGAGCTGTTTTTT. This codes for CASTHTNTGELFF. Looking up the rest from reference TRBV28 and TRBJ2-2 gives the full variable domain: DVKVTQSSRYLVKRTGEKVFLECVQDMDHENMFWYRQDPGLGLRLIYFSYDVKMKEKGDIPEGYSVSREKKERFSLILESASTNQTSMYLCASTHTNTGELFFGEGSRLTVL.

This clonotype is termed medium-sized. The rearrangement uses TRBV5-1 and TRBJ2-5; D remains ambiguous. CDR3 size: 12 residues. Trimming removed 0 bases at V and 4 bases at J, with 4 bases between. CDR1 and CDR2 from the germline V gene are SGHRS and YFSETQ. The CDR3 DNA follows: TGCGCCAGCAGCTTGGAGGGAGAGACCCAGTACTTC. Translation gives CASSLEGETQYF.

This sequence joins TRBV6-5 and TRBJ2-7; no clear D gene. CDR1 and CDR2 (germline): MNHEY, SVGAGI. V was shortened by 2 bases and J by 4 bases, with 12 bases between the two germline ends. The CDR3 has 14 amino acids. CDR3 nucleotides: TGTGCCAGCAGTTACGGAATTCTTAGGTACGAGCAGTACTTC. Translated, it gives CASSYGILRYEQYF.

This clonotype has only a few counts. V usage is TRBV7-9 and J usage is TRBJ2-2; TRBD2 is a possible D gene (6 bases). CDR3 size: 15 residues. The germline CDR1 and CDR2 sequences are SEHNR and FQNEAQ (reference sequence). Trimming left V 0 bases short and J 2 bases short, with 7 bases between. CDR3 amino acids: CASSLAGGNTGELFF. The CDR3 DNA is TGTGCCAGCAGCTTAGCCGGGGGTAACACCGGGGAGCTGTTTTTT. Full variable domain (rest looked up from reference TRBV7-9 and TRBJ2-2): DTGVSQNPRHKITKRGQNVTFRCDPISEHNRLYWYRQTLGQGPEFLTYFQNEAQLEKSRLLSDRFSAERPKGSFSTLEIQRTEQGDSAMYLCASSLAGGNTGELFFGEGSRLTVL.

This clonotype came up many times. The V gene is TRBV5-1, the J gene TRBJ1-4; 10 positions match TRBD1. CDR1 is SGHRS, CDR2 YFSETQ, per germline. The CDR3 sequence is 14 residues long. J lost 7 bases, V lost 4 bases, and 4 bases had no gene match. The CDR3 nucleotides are TGCGCCAGCAGCACCGGGACAGGGGTTGAAAAACTGTTTTTT. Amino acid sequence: CASSTGTGVEKLFF.

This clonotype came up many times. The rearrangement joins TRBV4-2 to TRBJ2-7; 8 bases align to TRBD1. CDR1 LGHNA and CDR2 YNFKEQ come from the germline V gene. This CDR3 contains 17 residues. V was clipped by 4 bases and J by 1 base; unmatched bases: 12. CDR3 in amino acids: CASSLGLGTGLSYEQYF. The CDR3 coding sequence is TGTGCCAGCAGCCTAGGACTTGGGACAGGCCTTTCCTACGAGCAGTACTTC.

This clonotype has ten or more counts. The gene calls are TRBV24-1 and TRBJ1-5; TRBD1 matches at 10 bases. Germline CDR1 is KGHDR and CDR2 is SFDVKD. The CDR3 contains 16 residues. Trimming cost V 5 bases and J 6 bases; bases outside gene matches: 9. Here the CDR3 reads CATSGAGTGEGQPQHF. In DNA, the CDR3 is TGTGCCACCAGTGGCGCCGGGACAGGGGAAGGTCAGCCCCAGCATTTT.

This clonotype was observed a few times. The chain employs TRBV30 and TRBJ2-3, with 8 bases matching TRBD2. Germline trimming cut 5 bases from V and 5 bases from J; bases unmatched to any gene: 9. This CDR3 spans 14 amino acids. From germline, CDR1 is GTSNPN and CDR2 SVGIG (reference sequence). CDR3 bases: TGTGCCTGGTTAGGAAGCGGGGGAGGAGATACGCAGTATTTT. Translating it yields CAWLGSGGGDTQYF.

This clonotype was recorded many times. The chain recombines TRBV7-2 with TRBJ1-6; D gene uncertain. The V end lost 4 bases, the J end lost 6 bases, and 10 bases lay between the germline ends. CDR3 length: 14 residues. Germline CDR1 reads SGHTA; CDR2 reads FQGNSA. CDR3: CASSYRRRNSPLHF. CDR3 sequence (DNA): TGTGCCAGCAGCTATCGGCGGCGTAATTCACCCCTCCACTTT.